This TCR beta chain came from a study of blood T cell repertoires in COVID-19. Study summary: Samples representing acute and convalescent COVID-19 were sourced from the United States, Italy and Spain. Sources were T cells, B-cell-depleted T cells, or PBMCs; the material itself was cDNA or gDNA.

Authors' data handling: Amplification of reference gene primers provided the estimated nucleated cell counts. Repertoires were generated with immunoSEQ multiplex PCR, while TCRdb's copy carries only in-frame clones and drops some. The V and J calls and clone size are taken from that table; D and trimming were inferred from the DNA. The table includes 130,000 to 150,000 clones, approximately 84% detected once. Sequencing used peripheral blood. This receptor was identified in a human donor with acute or convalescent COVID-19. The donor label of this sample is uncertain.

The CDR3 is CASSRGSPSTDTQYF. The CDR3 region has the DNA TGTGCCAGCAGTCGCGGGAGCCCTAGCACAGATACGCAGTATTTT. The chain carries TRBV6-2 or TRBV6-3 and TRBJ2-3; 7 bases line up with TRBD2. V gave up 5 bases and J gave up 0 bases; unmatched junction bases: 5. The germline V gene has CDR1 MNHEY and CDR2 SVGEGT. The CDR3 sequence is 15 residues long.